These T cell receptor beta chains were read from a single sample in a study of long-term antiretroviral therapy in people with HIV. Assay used: immunoSEQ multiplex PCR; TCRdb lists only in-frame clones, some missing. The sample includes about 28,000 clones, around 90% seen only once; the top ten take approximately 8%. The starting material was unsorted PBMCs, obtained 3.2 years before starting antiretroviral therapy. The receptors were gathered from a man in his fifties or sixties with HIV. Each CDR3 is given with its conserved first and last residue. The D gene is left open where the match is weak.

>.|TRBJ1-1|TRBV6-6
CASSYQGLNTEAFF
TGTGCCAGCAGTTACCAGGGGCTGAACACTGAAGCTTTCTTT
>TRBD1|TRBJ1-5|TRBV28
CASSDPRAGGLAQPQHF
TGTGCCAGCAGTGACCCTCGGGCAGGGGGCTTGGCTCAGCCCCAGCATTTT
>TRBD2|TRBJ2-1|TRBV7-9
CASSLSTSGANEQFF
TGTGCCAGCAGCTTAAGTACTAGCGGGGCGAATGAGCAGTTCTTC
>.|TRBJ1-3|TRBV6-5
CASSYPPRSSGNTIYF
TGTGCCAGCAGTTACCCCCCCAGGAGCTCTGGAAACACCATATATTTT
>TRBD1|TRBJ2-1|TRBV2
CASSEGQGARNEQFF
TGTGCCAGCAGTGAAGGACAGGGGGCAAGGAATGAGCAGTTCTTC
>.|TRBJ1-4|TRBV6-1
CASRPSRDKLFF
TGTGCCAGCAGACCCAGCAGGGATAAACTGTTTTTT
>.|TRBJ2-1|TRBV21-1
CASSKATASRYNEQFF
TGTGCCAGCAGCAAAGCTACAGCATCACGCTACAATGAGCAGTTCTTC
>TRBD2|TRBJ2-5|TRBV5-4
CASSDTSGGAGKTQYF
TGTGCCAGCAGCGATACTAGCGGGGGGGCCGGGAAGACCCAGTACTTC
>TRBD1|TRBJ2-7|TRBV28
CASSSAGTGGYEQYF
TGTGCCAGCAGTTCAGCCGGGACAGGGGGCTACGAGCAGTACTTC
>TRBD1|TRBJ1-5|TRBV12-5
CASARGTGVQGSNQPQHF
TGTGCTAGTGCCCGAGGGACAGGGGTACAGGGGAGCAATCAGCCCCAGCATTTT
>TRBD1|TRBJ2-5|TRBV10-3
CAISADRSRETQYF
TGTGCCATCAGTGCGGACAGGTCAAGAGAGACCCAGTACTTC
>TRBD2|TRBJ2-1|TRBV18
CASSPPGLGRGEQFF
TGTGCCAGCTCACCCCCGGGACTAGGTCGAGGTGAGCAGTTCTTC
>.|TRBJ2-5|TRBV7-2
CASSLVKGGETQYF
TGTGCCAGCAGCTTAGTGAAGGGGGGAGAGACCCAGTACTTC
>TRBD1|TRBJ1-1|TRBV6-1
CASSLRQGAPGPFF
TGTGCCAGCAGCCTAAGACAGGGGGCGCCGGGGCCTTTCTTT
>.|TRBJ1-4|TRBV5-1
CASSLQTQGEKLFF
TGCGCCAGCAGCTTGCAGACACAGGGCGAAAAACTGTTTTTT
>.|TRBJ2-3|TRBV7-2
CASSYSPLRTDTQYF
TGTGCCAGCAGCTACAGCCCCCTTCGCACAGATACGCAGTATTTT
>TRBD1|TRBJ1-3|TRBV6-5
CASSTTGVGNTIYF
TGTGCCAGCAGTACGACAGGGGTTGGAAACACCATATATTTT
>.|TRBJ2-5|TRBV6-1
CASSVQGQETQYF
TGTGCCAGCAGTGTACAGGGCCAAGAGACCCAGTACTTC
>TRBD2|TRBJ2-2|TRBV5-1
CASSPGTSGNANTGELFF
TGCGCCAGCAGCCCTGGGACTAGCGGGAACGCGAACACCGGGGAGCTGTTTTTT
>.|TRBJ1-1|TRBV30
CAWSVKLRGDTEAFF
TGTGCCTGGAGTGTAAAATTACGGGGGGACACTGAAGCTTTCTTT
>.|TRBJ1-1|TRBV27
CASPITAFF
TGTGCCAGCCCGATCACGGCTTTCTTT
>.|TRBJ2-7|TRBV13
CASSSPSTFDYEQYF
TGTGCCAGCAGCTCACCGTCTACTTTCGATTACGAGCAGTACTTC
>.|TRBJ2-7|TRBV20-1
CSMTTTGEQYF
TGCAGCATGACAACTACGGGGGAGCAGTACTTC
>TRBD2|TRBJ2-3|TRBV5-4
CASSLGLAGGRTDTQYF
TGTGCCAGCAGCTTGGGACTAGCGGGAGGGAGGACAGATACGCAGTATTTT
>.|TRBJ1-3|TRBV9
CASSPRRYSGNTIYF
TGTGCCAGCAGCCCGAGACGGTACTCTGGAAACACCATATATTTT
>.|TRBJ1-4|TRBV19
CASSPRHIRRKLFF
TGTGCCAGTAGTCCCAGACACATACGGAGAAAACTGTTTTTT
>TRBD2|TRBJ2-6|TRBV9
CASSPRGGAGANVLTF
TGTGCCAGCAGCCCCCGGGGGGGCGCTGGGGCCAACGTCCTGACTTTC
>.|TRBJ2-7|TRBV28
CASSTTGHTYEQYF
TGTGCCAGCAGTACAACGGGACACACCTACGAGCAGTACTTC
>.|TRBJ2-3|TRBV2
CASIPDTDTQYF
TGTGCCAGCATACCTGACACAGATACGCAGTATTTT
>.|TRBJ2-1|TRBV28
CASSLRTGNEQFF
TGTGCCAGCAGTCTGCGAACGGGCAATGAGCAGTTCTTC
>TRBD1|TRBJ2-7|TRBV18
CASSPAGDRGYEQYF
TGTGCCAGCTCACCAGCAGGGGACAGGGGTTACGAGCAGTACTTC
>TRBD2|TRBJ2-7|TRBV2
CASSEDPQPGGRKYEQYF
TGTGCCAGCAGTGAAGACCCACAGCCGGGGGGGCGCAAATACGAGCAGTACTTC
>TRBD2|TRBJ2-1|TRBV30
CAWSVLVAGVSEQFF
TGTGCCTGGAGTGTACTAGTCGCGGGGGTGTCTGAGCAGTTCTTC
>.|TRBJ2-1|TRBV7-3
CASSFSVASYNEQFF
TGTGCCAGCAGCTTCAGCGTCGCTTCCTACAATGAGCAGTTCTTC
>.|TRBJ2-7|TRBV28
CASSSRGSSLYEQYF
TGTGCCAGCAGTTCCAGGGGCTCTTCTCTTTACGAGCAGTACTTC